This T cell receptor (beta chain) is drawn from a study of identical twins. General study results and limits: Twin-shared out-of-frame alpha sequences were enriched for low generation probability. Sequences that were beta out-of-frame showed weaker excess twin sharing.

This clonotype was seen only a few times. As yet, its antigen is unknown. It was template switching that added a universal primer site, and there were unique molecular identifiers on the cDNA. One entry per CDR3 protein, called by TCRdb with MiXCR from the 5' RACE reads. The table has 200,000 to 300,000 distinct CDR3 sequences, 9.5% to 15% seen once. Germline V gene data show CDR1 as SNHLY and CDR2 as FYNNEI. CDR3 length: 15 residues. Germline trimming cut 6 bases from V and 9 bases from J; bases unmatched to any gene: 14. Another study also made use of these data, one on yellow fever vaccine responses in identical twins. That work contributes: After vaccination, twins' T cell response reportedly seemed partly convergent, partly personalized.

The sequence came from a woman aged 18 to 35 in good health. J is TRBJ1-5 and V is TRBV2; 7 bases agree with TRBD1. Sequenced material: memory (CD45RO+) T cells sorted from blood. CDR3 coding DNA: TGTGCCAGCAGCGACAGGGAGCAGGGGGAAAGGCCCCAGCATTTT. The encoded protein is CASSDREQGERPQHF. Together with reference TRBV2 and TRBJ1-5, the CDR3 gives the full variable domain: EPEVTQTPSHQVTQMGQEVILRCVPISNHLYFYWYRQILGQKVEFLVSFYNNEISEKSEIFDDQFSVERPDGSNFTLKIRSTKLEDSAMYFCASSDREQGERPQHFGDGTRLSIL.